Each of the 25 T cell receptor beta chains below was sequenced from the same sample in a study of shared clonotypes between healthy human individuals. TCRdb's copy holds only in-frame clones and misses some; the assay was immunoSEQ multiplex PCR. Counted here are about 600,000 clones, roughly 97% occurring once; the ten biggest clones make up approximately 0.057%. Material: naive CD4+ T cells sorted from blood. Subset denoted: CD45RA+ positively selected. These receptors were collected from a woman aged 25 to 39 in good health.

V usage is TRBV21-1 and J usage is TRBJ1-1. TRBV21-1 is a pseudogene. The CDR3 runs 14 residues. CDR3 sequence reads: CASWEGRVNTEAFF. In DNA form, the CDR3 reads TGTGCCAGCTGGGAGGGCAGGGTTAACACTGAAGCTTTCTTT.

This chain joins TRBV21-1 and TRBJ2-7. TRBV21-1 corresponds to a pseudogene. The CDR3 spans 15 residues. The CDR3 bases are TGTGCCAGCAGCAACCCGCCTGATTCCAACTGGGGGCAGTACTTC. Its translation: CASSNPPDSNWGQYF.

J is TRBJ2-7 and V is TRBV27; 8 positions agree with TRBD2. V dropped 4 bases and J dropped 8; count of bases not matched to a gene: 7. From germline, CDR1 is MNHEY and CDR2 SMNVEV (reference sequence). The CDR3 has 13 residues. CDR3 residues: CASSSSGSKKQYF. The DNA of the CDR3 is TGTGCCAGCAGTTCCAGCGGGAGTAAGAAGCAGTACTTC.

This chain links TRBV4-1 with TRBJ2-5; 15 nucleotides agree with TRBD2. Germline CDR1 MGHRA, CDR2 YSYEKL. This CDR3 spans 16 amino acids. The V gene end was trimmed by 3 bases and the J gene end by 3 bases; junction bases not matched to a gene: 2. DNA of the CDR3: TGCGCCAGCAGCCACAGGACTAGCGGGAGGGAAGAGACCCAGTACTTC. Its protein is CASSHRTSGREETQYF.

This sequence joins TRBV4-1 and TRBJ2-7; TRBD2 aligns across 10 bases. After removal of 3 bases from V and 0 bases from J, the junction contained 5 bases not matched to a gene. Germline V CDR1 and CDR2: MGHRA, YSYEKL. CDR3 size: 16 residues. DNA for the CDR3: TGCGCCAGCAGCCACCATAGCGGGAGGTCCTCCTACGAGCAGTACTTC. Protein: CASSHHSGRSSYEQYF.

The chain links TRBV27 to TRBJ2-7, with 12 bases matching TRBD2. The germline CDR1 and CDR2 sequences are MNHEY and SMNVEV (reference sequence). V gave up 8 bases and J gave up 2 bases; unmatched junction bases: 7. This CDR3 comprises 15 residues. The CDR3, as DNA: TGTGCCAGCCCTGTAGGACTAGCGGGGACCTACGAGCAGTACTTC. The encoded protein is CASPVGLAGTYEQYF.

The J gene is TRBJ1-2, the V gene TRBV9; D is undetermined. The CDR3 loop spans 15 amino acids. CDR1 and CDR2 (germline): SGDLS, YYNGEE. V was cut by 5 bases and J by 0 bases, with 14 bases left in between. In nucleotides, the CDR3 is TGTGCCAGCAGAAAAGACCCAGGTACTAACTATGGCTACACCTTC. Protein product: CASRKDPGTNYGYTF.

The gene calls are TRBV7-9 and TRBJ1-1; D is uncertain. The length of the CDR3 is 13 residues. Germline CDR1 SEHNR, CDR2 FQNEAQ (reference sequence). Trimming pared 0 bases from V and 5 bases from J, leaving 7 bases between. CDR3 sequence (DNA): TGTGCCAGCAGCTTAGCTGTGGAAACTGAAGCTTTCTTT. Its translation: CASSLAVETEAFF.

The J gene is TRBJ1-3, the V gene TRBV5-1; D is unclear. The germline V and J ends were trimmed by 2 bases and 7 bases, with 13 bases remaining between them. The CDR3 runs to 14 residues. Germline V gene sequence: CDR1 SGHRS, CDR2 YFSETQ. The CDR3 coding sequence is TGCGCCAGCAGCTTTGGGCGGACGGGGAACACCATATATTTT. Its translation is CASSFGRTGNTIYF.

V usage is TRBV20-1 and J usage is TRBJ2-1, with no clear D. The CDR3 runs 10 residues. Deletions cut 3 bases from V and 8 bases from J, with 5 bases between. CDR1 and CDR2 from the germline V gene are DFQATT and SNEGSKA (reference sequence). The CDR3 bases are TGCAGTGCTAGCGTCCATGAGCAGTTCTTC. It codes for CSASVHEQFF.

The chain has TRBV6-6 and TRBJ2-5, with D perhaps TRBD2 (6 bases). The last part of the DNA fits TRBJ2-7 better; the J call may be wrong. The CDR3 consists of 14 residues. Germline values: CDR1 MNHNY, CDR2 SVGAGI (reference sequence). In nucleotides, the CDR3 is TGTGCCAGCAAATCTCGGGGGACCGAATACGAGCAGTACTTC. Amino acid sequence: CASKSRGTEYEQYF.

The chain joins TRBV10-3 to TRBJ1-5; maybe TRBD1 (5 bases). Per the germline V gene, CDR1 is ENHRY and CDR2 is SYGVKD. This CDR3 contains 13 residues. V lost 10 bases to trimming and J lost 5 bases, with 15 bases between them. DNA of the CDR3: TGTGCCACCCTTGGTCGGGGGGATCAGCCCCAGCATTTT. It yields the protein CATLGRGDQPQHF.

V gene TRBV5-1 combines with J gene TRBJ2-2; 10 bases are shared with TRBD1. J was trimmed by 4 bases and V by 3 bases; bases with no gene match: 9. Per germline, CDR1 SGHRS and CDR2 YFSETQ. The CDR3 extends over 17 amino acids. The DNA for the CDR3 is TGCGCCAGCAGCTCGGGACAGGGGTCGTATGTCACCGGGGAGCTGTTTTTT. This translates into CASSSGQGSYVTGELFF. The complete variable domain, with remaining parts taken from reference TRBV5-1 and TRBJ2-2, reads KAGVTQTPRYLIKTRGQQVTLSCSPISGHRSVSWYQQTPGQGLQFLFEYFSETQRNKGNFPGRFSGRQFSNSRSEMNVSTLELGDSALYLCASSSGQGSYVTGELFFGEGSRLTVL.

The chain has TRBV5-1 and TRBJ2-1; no reliable D call. V shed 2 bases and J shed 3 bases, with 9 bases lying between them. Germline CDR1 SGHRS, CDR2 YFSETQ. This CDR3 has 14 amino acids. CDR3 loop: CASSLSLSYNEQFF. The CDR3 DNA reads as TGCGCCAGCAGCTTATCACTCAGCTACAATGAGCAGTTCTTC.

The V gene is TRBV9, the J gene TRBJ1-3, with D perhaps TRBD1 (5 bases). Deletions cut 0 bases from V and 2 bases from J, with 18 bases between. The germline gives CDR1 SGDLS, CDR2 YYNGEE. CDR3 length: 18 residues. CDR3: CASSVAPSGGEAGNTIYF. The DNA of the CDR3 is TGTGCCAGCAGCGTAGCCCCATCCGGGGGGGAGGCTGGAAACACCATATATTTT.

This clone was counted a few times. This rearrangement joins TRBV14 to TRBJ1-1; possibly TRBD1 for D (5 bases). Germline V gene data show CDR1 as SGHDN and CDR2 as FVKESK. CDR3 length equals 12 residues. With 7 bases removed from V and 10 bases from J, the gap between germline ends came to 16 bases. The CDR3 bases are TGTGCCAGCAACCTGGCCCCAGGGAGAGCTTTCTTT. It encodes CASNLAPGRAFF.

J is TRBJ2-1 and V is TRBV7-3; 8 nucleotides align to TRBD2. V was clipped by 5 bases and J by 15 bases; unmatched bases: 9. Germline V lookup: CDR1 SGHTA, CDR2 FQGTGA. The CDR3 loop spans 12 amino acids. The CDR3 sequence: CASSLRGGGGFF. The DNA for the CDR3 is TGTGCCAGCAGCCTCCGGGGGGGAGGAGGGTTCTTC.

J is TRBJ2-5 and V is TRBV30; TRBD1 matches 7 bases. In germline, CDR1 is GTSNPN, CDR2 SVGIG (reference sequence). The CDR3 sequence is 15 residues long. V gave up 1 base and J gave up 3 bases; unmatched junction bases: 8. The chain's CDR3 is CAWSETGTVEETQYF. For the CDR3, the DNA is TGTGCCTGGAGTGAGACCGGGACAGTAGAAGAGACCCAGTACTTC.

CDR3: CASSPRTGIVDYGYTF. The CDR3 region has the DNA TGTGCCAGCAGCCCCCGGACAGGGATCGTGGACTATGGCTACACCTTC. The V call is TRBV9, the J call TRBJ1-2, with 8 bases aligning to TRBD1. Germline loops: CDR1 SGDLS, CDR2 YYNGEE. Unmatched junction bases numbered 11, after V lost 4 bases and J lost 3 bases. This CDR3 comprises 16 residues.

This clone was recorded once. The rearrangement joins TRBV28 to TRBJ2-5; D is undetermined. The CDR3 is made up of 13 amino acids. The germline V and J ends were trimmed by 3 bases and 2 bases, with 7 bases remaining between them. The V gene's germline CDR1 is MDHEN and CDR2 SYDVKM. CDR3 DNA sequence: TGTGCCAGCAGTTTTGCCTATCAAGAGACCCAGTACTTC. Its protein is CASSFAYQETQYF.

The V call is TRBV6-5, the J call TRBJ2-3; 14 bases fit TRBD2. The CDR3 extends over 14 amino acids. The junction had 3 bases not matched to a gene; V was cut back by 8 bases and J by 5 bases. The V gene's germline CDR1 is MNHEY and CDR2 SVGAGI. The DNA of the CDR3 is TGTGCCAGCTGTGGGACTAGCGGGAGAGATACGCAGTATTTT. Protein: CASCGTSGRDTQYF.

The chain uses TRBV4-1 and TRBJ1-1; D is perhaps TRBD1 (5 bases). CDR3 length: 16 residues. Germline CDR1 is MGHRA and CDR2 is YSYEKL. With 4 bases removed from V and 2 bases from J, the gap between germline ends came to 17 bases. This chain's CDR3 is CASSPRMGVTNTEAFF. In nucleotides, the CDR3 is TGCGCCAGCAGCCCAAGGATGGGGGTCACAAACACTGAAGCTTTCTTT.

The chain joins TRBV27 to TRBJ2-3, with TRBD2 matching over 7 bases. CDR1 and CDR2 from the germline V gene are MNHEY and SMNVEV (reference sequence). The CDR3 has 15 residues. J was trimmed by 0 bases and V by 6 bases; bases with no gene match: 6. Written as DNA, the CDR3 is TGTGCCAGCAGGCGGACTAGGACTAGCACAGATACGCAGTATTTT. Translated, it gives CASRRTRTSTDTQYF.

The chain joins TRBV10-3 to TRBJ1-3; 10 bases line up with TRBD1. Trimming cost V 4 bases and J 0 bases; bases outside gene matches: 12. Germline V lookup: CDR1 ENHRY, CDR2 SYGVKD. This CDR3 spans 19 amino acids. The CDR3 reads CAISVRTGGTQYSGNTIYF. In DNA form, the CDR3 reads TGTGCCATCAGTGTTCGGACAGGGGGAACCCAATACTCTGGAAACACCATATATTTT.

This sequence joins TRBV11-3 and TRBJ2-3, with 16 bases lining up with TRBD2. The length of the CDR3 is 18 residues. CDR1 is SGHNT and CDR2 is YENEEA in the germline V gene. V lost 4 bases to trimming and J lost 1 base; unmatched junction nucleotides: 5. The CDR3 bases are TGTGCCAGCAGCTCGGGACTAGCGGGAGGGCGGGGCACAGATACGCAGTATTTT. Its translation is CASSSGLAGGRGTDTQYF.